This TCR beta chain is from a study of T-cell reconstitution after alpha-beta-depleted transplantation in children. Using unique molecular identifiers, the investigators prepared the TCRbeta library. In TCRdb, the PCR reads were re-called with MiXCR into one record per CDR3 protein. Among approximately 640,000 distinct CDR3 sequences, around 17% were seen once, and the ten largest hold over 0.95%. Germline lookup yields CDR1 SGHVS and CDR2 FQNEAQ. This CDR3 region has 15 residues. V was pared by 5 bases and J by 4 bases, with 15 bases between. This clonotype was observed many times. This sample comprised PBMCs from the stem cell graft donor, obtained from the stem cell graft. The chain couples TRBV7-8 to TRBJ1-3; D is perhaps TRBD1 (5 bases). This TCR was sampled from a human donor who donated a stem cell graft to a child with acute myeloid leukemia. CDR3 region: CASSPRYDRGNTIYF. CDR3 bases: TGTGCCAGCAGCCCGAGATACGACAGAGGAAACACCATATATTTT.